This T cell receptor (beta chain) was retrieved from a study of spatial heterogeneity in lung cancer. The presence of a unique molecular identifier marked each TCR cDNA molecule. TCRdb used MiXCR to reprocess the 5' RACE reads, holding one entry per CDR3 protein. The sample yields approximately 49,000 distinct CDR3 sequences, roughly 5.2% seen once. As to time point: sample taken at primary tumor resection. Whole RNA, which was extracted from tumor, nontumor lung tissue or frozen PBMC, was sequenced without any cell sorting. CDR1 SGHAT and CDR2 FQNNGV come from the germline V gene. The CDR3 totals 11 residues. Deletions cut 1 base from V and 10 bases from J, with 5 bases between.

This sample comprised PBMCs, obtained at surgery. This TCR came from a male donor with early-stage non-small cell lung cancer. The rearrangement uses TRBV11-2 and TRBJ2-1; D call uncertain. The CDR3: CASSLVTEQFF. The DNA for the CDR3 is TGTGCCAGCAGCTTAGTGACAGAGCAGTTCTTC.